This TCR beta chain was captured by sequencing in a study of graft-versus-host responses after intestinal transplantation. Overall study: Each of the recipients got a multivisceral, liver-intestinal, or isolated intestinal transplant. Induction with anti-thymocyte globulin, then tacrolimus and steroids for roughly 3 years, was given to all recipients.

CDR1 MNHNY and CDR2 SVGAGI come from the germline V gene (reference sequence). This CDR3 has 11 amino acids. Germline trimming cut 7 bases from V and 4 bases from J; bases unmatched to any gene: 0. Study-wide results and limits: The marrow of recipients harbored GvH clones, and ileum or blood showed some of them first. In patients with graft-donor T cell macrochimerism, allograft graft-versus-host to host-versus-graft clonal ratios were high.

Regarding this clone: Its specificity is not known.

Here immunoSEQ multiplex PCR was the method, and the copy in TCRdb shows in-frame clones only, minus some. Of approximately 90,000 clones listed, about 88% are singletons. Sequencing used unstimulated CD4+ T cells sorted from spleen or lymph node cells, obtained before transplant. The source of this sequence is a human donor who was the organ donor for an intestinal transplant. This rearrangement joins TRBV6-6 to TRBJ1-2, with TRBD1 matching 7 bases. The DNA for the CDR3 is TGTGCCAGCACAGGGGGCTATGGCTACACCTTC. Protein product: CASTGGYGYTF.